This is a list of T cell receptor beta chains from one sample in a study of blood T cell repertoires in COVID-19. Repertoires were generated with immunoSEQ multiplex PCR, while TCRdb's copy carries only in-frame clones and drops some. Found here are about 130,000 clones, about four fifths of them singletons; the top ten hold around 5%. The sequenced sample consisted of peripheral blood. These receptors were taken from a woman aged 65 to 85 with COVID-19, enrolled during active disease. The CDR3 runs from the conserved cysteine through the conserved F or W. A D gene is named only where the DNA matches it firmly. Clone size is not always given. Where it is, it says once, few, many or a class for expanded clones.

size,J,length,V,D,DNA,CDR3
NA,TRBJ1-2,14,TRBV7-2,NA,TGTGCCAGCAGCTTAGCGCTGGCAGGGGTGGGCTACACCTTC,CASSLALAGVGYTF
NA,TRBJ1-6,12,TRBV19,NA,TGTGCCAGTTCACAGTATAATTCACCCCTCCACTTT,CASSQYNSPLHF
once,TRBJ1-2,15,TRBV4-2,TRBD1,TGTGCCAGCAGCCAAGTCGGACAGGGGCAGGGAGGCTACACCTTC,CASSQVGQGQGGYTF
NA,TRBJ1-2,16,TRBV7-3,TRBD1,TGTGCCAGCAGCTTAACAGGGGGCGTCAACTACTATGGCTACACCTTC,CASSLTGGVNYYGYTF
NA,TRBJ1-4,14,TRBV4-1,NA,TGCGCCAGCAGCCCCCCGGGGGGCATGGTGCAACTGTTTTTT,CASSPPGGMVQLFF
few,TRBJ1-5,15,TRBV3-1/TRBV3-2,NA,TGTGCCAGCAGCCCCAATGGGGGGGCGTCTCAGCCCCAGCATTTT,CASSPNGGASQPQHF
NA,TRBJ2-3,15,TRBV10-3,TRBD2,TGTGCCATTACTCTAGCGGGGGCTAGCACAGATACGCAGTATTTT,CAITLAGASTDTQYF
NA,TRBJ2-3,15,TRBV6-5,TRBD2,TGTGCCAGCAACACTGGGGGGGTGGGGACAGATACGCAGTATTTT,CASNTGGVGTDTQYF
NA,TRBJ1-4,13,TRBV28,NA,TGTGCCAGCGCCGTGCGGTCTAATGAAAAACTGTTTTTT,CASAVRSNEKLFF
NA,TRBJ1-1,13,TRBV7-2,NA,TGTGCCAGCAGCCTTAACAGAAACACTGAAGCTTTCTTT,CASSLNRNTEAFF
NA,TRBJ2-5,13,TRBV5-4,NA,TGTGCCAGCAGCCCGTACTCCCGGGAGACCCAGTACTTC,CASSPYSRETQYF
NA,TRBJ1-2,16,TRBV5-5,NA,TGTGCCAGCAGCGCCTCCCCAGGATTGCGAAACTATGGCTACACCTTC,CASSASPGLRNYGYTF